A selection of T cell receptor beta chains follows, all from one sample in a study of T cells in Graves' hyperthyroidism and ophthalmopathy. TCRdb called the multiplex PCR reads again in MiXCR, with one record for every CDR3 protein. The repertoire includes a few hundred thousand distinct CDR3 sequences, about 25% of them detected once, and less than 85% sits in the top ten. The sequenced material came from blood. The receptors come from a man aged 50 or older with Graves' hyperthyroidism. Both conserved end residues are part of each CDR3. Each record gives: clone size, J gene, V gene, D gene, CDR3 DNA, CDR3 protein. The D gene is left open where the match is weak. Expanded clones are given a class, and other clones once, few, many or no size at all.

clone_size: many; j_call: TRBJ2-5; v_call: TRBV6-1; d_call: TRBD1; cdr3_nt: TGTGCCAGCAGTCAACAGGGGCGTAAAGAGACCCAGTACTTC; cdr3_aa: CASSQQGRKETQYF
clone_size: .; j_call: TRBJ1-1; v_call: TRBV3-1; d_call: .; cdr3_nt: TGTGCCAGCAGCCAAGGTCCGGCGGGTGAAGCTTTCTTT; cdr3_aa: CASSQGPAGEAFF
clone_size: few; j_call: TRBJ2-3; v_call: TRBV20-1; d_call: TRBD2; cdr3_nt: TGCAGCGCTTCGGGGGGGGCGAGCACAGATACGCAGTATTTT; cdr3_aa: CSASGGASTDTQYF
clone_size: .; j_call: TRBJ2-7; v_call: TRBV30; d_call: TRBD1; cdr3_nt: TGTGCCTGGAGTGAAGGACAGGGGGACGAGCAGTACTTC; cdr3_aa: CAWSEGQGDEQYF
clone_size: .; j_call: TRBJ2-7; v_call: TRBV13; d_call: TRBD2; cdr3_nt: TGTGCCAGCAGCTCACTAGCGGGTGAGGCCTACGAGCAGTACTTC; cdr3_aa: CASSSLAGEAYEQYF
clone_size: few; j_call: TRBJ2-7; v_call: TRBV19; d_call: .; cdr3_nt: TGTGCCAGTAGTATATCCCTAGAGGTTATGGAGCAGTACTTC; cdr3_aa: CASSISLEVMEQYF
clone_size: few; j_call: TRBJ2-7; v_call: TRBV5-1; d_call: TRBD2; cdr3_nt: TGCGCCAGCGCTCTATTAAGCGGGAGATCCTACGAGCAGTACTTC; cdr3_aa: CASALLSGRSYEQYF
clone_size: few; j_call: TRBJ2-4; v_call: TRBV20-1; d_call: .; cdr3_nt: TGCAGTGCTAGAGACGGGGACTTCGGAAACATTCAGTACTTC; cdr3_aa: CSARDGDFGNIQYF
clone_size: .; j_call: TRBJ2-1; v_call: TRBV12-3/TRBV12-4; d_call: TRBD1; cdr3_nt: TGTGCCAGCAGTTTCGGACAGGGCTACAATGAGCAGTTCTTC; cdr3_aa: CASSFGQGYNEQFF
clone_size: few; j_call: TRBJ2-5; v_call: TRBV9; d_call: TRBD2; cdr3_nt: TGTGCCAGCAGTGAAGGGACTAGCGGGAACCTACAAGAGACCCAGTACTTC; cdr3_aa: CASSEGTSGNLQETQYF
clone_size: many; j_call: TRBJ1-1; v_call: TRBV6-5; d_call: TRBD1; cdr3_nt: TGTGCCAGCAGTTACGCCGGGACAGCCGAAGCTTTCTTT; cdr3_aa: CASSYAGTAEAFF
clone_size: .; j_call: TRBJ2-3; v_call: TRBV6-5; d_call: .; cdr3_nt: TGTGCCAGCAGTTACACAACTACAGATACGCAGTATTTT; cdr3_aa: CASSYTTTDTQYF
clone_size: many; j_call: TRBJ2-3; v_call: TRBV12-3/TRBV12-4; d_call: TRBD2; cdr3_nt: TGTGCCAGCAGGTGGACTAGCACCGGCCCAGATACGCAGTATTTT; cdr3_aa: CASRWTSTGPDTQYF
clone_size: .; j_call: TRBJ2-1; v_call: TRBV19; d_call: TRBD2; cdr3_nt: TGTGCCAGTAGTATTTTTAGCGGACTAGCGGGAGGGAATGAGCAGTTCTTC; cdr3_aa: CASSIFSGLAGGNEQFF
clone_size: .; j_call: TRBJ2-2; v_call: TRBV5-5; d_call: TRBD2; cdr3_nt: TGTGCCAGCACCCGAGGCTTGGTAGCGGGAGGTTCGGCCGGGGAGCTGTTTTTT; cdr3_aa: CASTRGLVAGGSAGELFF
clone_size: .; j_call: TRBJ2-3; v_call: TRBV5-4; d_call: .; cdr3_nt: TGTGCCAGCAGCTCAGTTACCCAGGGATCCGATACGCAGTATTTT; cdr3_aa: CASSSVTQGSDTQYF
clone_size: many; j_call: TRBJ1-1; v_call: TRBV29-1; d_call: .; cdr3_nt: TGCAGCTCGGGTCTCGGAAGTTCGGGCACTGAAGCTTTCTTT; cdr3_aa: CSSGLGSSGTEAFF
clone_size: .; j_call: TRBJ2-7; v_call: TRBV6-2/TRBV6-3; d_call: TRBD2; cdr3_nt: TGTGCCAGCAGTTACGAGGCGACTAGCGGCTACAATGAGCAGTACTTC; cdr3_aa: CASSYEATSGYNEQYF
clone_size: .; j_call: TRBJ2-1; v_call: TRBV24-1; d_call: .; cdr3_nt: TGTGCCACCAGAGGGGCTAGCTACAATGAGCAGTTCTTC; cdr3_aa: CATRGASYNEQFF
clone_size: .; j_call: TRBJ2-1; v_call: TRBV6-1; d_call: TRBD1; cdr3_nt: TGTGCCAGCAACCCGGGACAGACCTACAATGAGCAGTTCTTC; cdr3_aa: CASNPGQTYNEQFF
clone_size: few; j_call: TRBJ2-3; v_call: TRBV6-1; d_call: TRBD1; cdr3_nt: TGTGCCAGCAGTTGGACAGGGGAGACAGATACGCAGTATTTT; cdr3_aa: CASSWTGETDTQYF